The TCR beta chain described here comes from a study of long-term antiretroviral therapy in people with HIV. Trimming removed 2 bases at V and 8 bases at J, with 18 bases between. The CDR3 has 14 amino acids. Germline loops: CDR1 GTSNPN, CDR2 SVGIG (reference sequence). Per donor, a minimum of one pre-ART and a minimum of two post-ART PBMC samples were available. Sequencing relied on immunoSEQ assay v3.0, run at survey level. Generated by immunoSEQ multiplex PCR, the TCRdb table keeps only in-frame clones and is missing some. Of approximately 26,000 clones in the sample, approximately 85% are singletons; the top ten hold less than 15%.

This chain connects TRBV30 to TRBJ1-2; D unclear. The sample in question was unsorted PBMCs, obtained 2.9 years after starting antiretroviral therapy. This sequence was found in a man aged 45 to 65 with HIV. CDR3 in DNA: TGTGCCTGGAGTCTTACCCTGAGCCCGAGCGGCTACACCTTC. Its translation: CAWSLTLSPSGYTF.